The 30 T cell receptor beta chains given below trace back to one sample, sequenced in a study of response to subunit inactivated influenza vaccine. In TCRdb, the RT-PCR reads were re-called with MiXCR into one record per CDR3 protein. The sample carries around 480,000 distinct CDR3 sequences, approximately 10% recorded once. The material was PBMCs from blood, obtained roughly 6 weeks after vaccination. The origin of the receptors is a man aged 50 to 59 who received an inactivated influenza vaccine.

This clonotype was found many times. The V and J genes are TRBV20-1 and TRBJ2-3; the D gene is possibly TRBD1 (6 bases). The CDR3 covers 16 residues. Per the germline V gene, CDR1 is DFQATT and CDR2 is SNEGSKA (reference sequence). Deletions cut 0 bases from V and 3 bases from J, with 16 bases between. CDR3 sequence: CSARDIQGMTTDTQYF. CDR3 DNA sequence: TGCAGTGCTAGAGATATCCAGGGGATGACTACAGATACGCAGTATTTT.

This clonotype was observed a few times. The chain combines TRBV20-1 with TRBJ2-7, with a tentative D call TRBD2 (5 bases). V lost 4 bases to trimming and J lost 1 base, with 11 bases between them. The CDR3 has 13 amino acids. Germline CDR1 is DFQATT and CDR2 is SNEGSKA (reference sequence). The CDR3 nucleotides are TGCAGTGCTAAGTGGGAGAGGTCCTACGAGCAGTACTTC. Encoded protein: CSAKWERSYEQYF.

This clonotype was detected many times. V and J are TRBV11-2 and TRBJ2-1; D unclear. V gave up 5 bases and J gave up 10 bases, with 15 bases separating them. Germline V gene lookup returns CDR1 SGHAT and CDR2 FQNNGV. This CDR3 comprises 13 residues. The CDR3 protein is CASSPGLGYEQFF. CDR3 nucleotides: TGTGCCAGCAGCCCCGGTCTGGGATACGAGCAGTTCTTC.

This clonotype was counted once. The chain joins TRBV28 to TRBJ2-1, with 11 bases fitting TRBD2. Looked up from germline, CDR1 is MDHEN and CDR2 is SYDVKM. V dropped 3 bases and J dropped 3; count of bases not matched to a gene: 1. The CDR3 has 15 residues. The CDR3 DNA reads TGTGCCAGCAGTTTCCTAGCGGGAGGCTACAATGAGCAGTTCTTC. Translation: CASSFLAGGYNEQFF.

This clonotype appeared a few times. The CDR3, as DNA: TGTGCCAGCAACCTTGGGGCAGGGCCCTACAATGAGCAGTTCTTC. It codes for CASNLGAGPYNEQFF. This chain uses TRBV12-3 or TRBV12-4 with TRBJ2-1; tentatively, D is TRBD1 (5 bases). Trimming stripped 7 bases from V and 2 bases from J, with 15 bases between. The CDR3 is 15 amino acids.

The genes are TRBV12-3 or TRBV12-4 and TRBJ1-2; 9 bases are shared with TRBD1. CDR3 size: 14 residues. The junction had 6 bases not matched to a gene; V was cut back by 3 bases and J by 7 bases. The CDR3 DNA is TGTGCCAGCAGTTTTTCCGGGACAGGGTCTGGCTACACCTTC. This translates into CASSFSGTGSGYTF.

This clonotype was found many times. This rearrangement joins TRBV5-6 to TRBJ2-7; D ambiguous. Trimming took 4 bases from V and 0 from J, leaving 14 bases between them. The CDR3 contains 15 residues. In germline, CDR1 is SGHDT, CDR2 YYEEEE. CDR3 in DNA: TGTGCCAGCAGCCCCCTATACTCGGACTCCTACGAGCAGTACTTC. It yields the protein CASSPLYSDSYEQYF.

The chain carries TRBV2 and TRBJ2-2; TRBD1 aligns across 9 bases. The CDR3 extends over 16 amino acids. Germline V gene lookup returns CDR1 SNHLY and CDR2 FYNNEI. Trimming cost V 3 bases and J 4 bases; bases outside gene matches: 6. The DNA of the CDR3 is TGTGCCAGCAGTGACGGACAGGGGACCGCCACCGGGGAGCTGTTTTTT. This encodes CASSDGQGTATGELFF.

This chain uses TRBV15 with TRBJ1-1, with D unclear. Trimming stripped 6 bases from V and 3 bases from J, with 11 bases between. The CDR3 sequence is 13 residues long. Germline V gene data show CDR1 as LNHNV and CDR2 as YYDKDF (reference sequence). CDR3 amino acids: CATRLDRDTEAFF. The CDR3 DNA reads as TGTGCCACCAGGTTGGATAGGGACACTGAAGCTTTCTTT.

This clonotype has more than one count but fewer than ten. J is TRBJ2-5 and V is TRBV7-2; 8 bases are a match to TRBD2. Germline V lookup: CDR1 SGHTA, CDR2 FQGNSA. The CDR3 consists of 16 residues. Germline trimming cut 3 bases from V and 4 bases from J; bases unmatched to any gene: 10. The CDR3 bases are TGTGCCAGCAGCTTTATAGCGGGGCTCGGGGGAGAGACCCAGTACTTC. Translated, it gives CASSFIAGLGGETQYF.

CDR3 nucleotides: TGTGCCAGCAGTGAATCTGCGGGCAGGGGCACTGAAGCTTTCTTT. It specifies CASSESAGRGTEAFF. This chain connects TRBV25-1 to TRBJ1-1; weak D call: TRBD1 (6 bases). V lost 1 base to trimming and J lost 4 bases, with 13 bases between them. Per germline, CDR1 MGHDK and CDR2 SYGVNS. The CDR3 runs 15 residues.

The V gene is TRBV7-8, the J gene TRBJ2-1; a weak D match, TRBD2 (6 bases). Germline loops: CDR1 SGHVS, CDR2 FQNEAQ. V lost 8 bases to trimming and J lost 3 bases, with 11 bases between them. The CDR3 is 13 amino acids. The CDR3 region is CASQGLLYNEQFF. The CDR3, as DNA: TGTGCCAGCCAAGGACTACTCTACAATGAGCAGTTCTTC.

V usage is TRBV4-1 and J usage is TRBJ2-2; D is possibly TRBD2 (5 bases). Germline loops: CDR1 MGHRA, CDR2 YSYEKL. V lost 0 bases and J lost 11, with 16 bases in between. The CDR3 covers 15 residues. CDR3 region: CASSQDPAARGELFF. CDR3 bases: TGCGCCAGCAGCCAAGATCCGGCAGCCCGGGGAGAGCTGTTTTTT.

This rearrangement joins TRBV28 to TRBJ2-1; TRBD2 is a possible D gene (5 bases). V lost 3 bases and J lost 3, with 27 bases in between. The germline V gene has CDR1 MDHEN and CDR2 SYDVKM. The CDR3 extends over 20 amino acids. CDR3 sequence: CASSFPHGSADYNFYNEQFF. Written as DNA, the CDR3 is TGTGCCAGCAGTTTTCCCCACGGATCCGCCGACTACAACTTCTACAATGAGCAGTTCTTC.

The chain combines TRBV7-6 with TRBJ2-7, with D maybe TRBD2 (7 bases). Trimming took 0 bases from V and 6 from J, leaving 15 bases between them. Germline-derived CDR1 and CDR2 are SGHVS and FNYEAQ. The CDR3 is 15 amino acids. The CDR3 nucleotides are TGTGCCAGCAGCTTAGCAGGGGGGGATACGAGCGAGCAGTACTTC. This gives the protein CASSLAGGDTSEQYF.

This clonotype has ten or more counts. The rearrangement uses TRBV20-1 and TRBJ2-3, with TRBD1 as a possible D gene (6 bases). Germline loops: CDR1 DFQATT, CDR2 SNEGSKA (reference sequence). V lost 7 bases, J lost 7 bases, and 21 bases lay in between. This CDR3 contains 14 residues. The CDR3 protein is CSVELDRLPYTQYF. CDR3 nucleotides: TGCAGTGTTGAACTAGACAGGCTCCCATATACGCAGTATTTT.

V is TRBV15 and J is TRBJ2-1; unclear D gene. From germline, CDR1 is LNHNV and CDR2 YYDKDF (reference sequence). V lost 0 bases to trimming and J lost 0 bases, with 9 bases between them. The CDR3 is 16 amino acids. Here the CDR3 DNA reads TGTGCCACCAGCAGAGATCTTCTTAGCTCCTACAATGAGCAGTTCTTC. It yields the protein CATSRDLLSSYNEQFF. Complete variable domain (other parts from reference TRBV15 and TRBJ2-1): DAMVIQNPRYQVTQFGKPVTLSCSQTLNHNVMYWYQQKSSQAPKLLFHYYDKDFNNEADTPDNFQSRRPNTSFCFLDIRSPGLGDTAMYLCATSRDLLSSYNEQFFGPGTRLTVL.

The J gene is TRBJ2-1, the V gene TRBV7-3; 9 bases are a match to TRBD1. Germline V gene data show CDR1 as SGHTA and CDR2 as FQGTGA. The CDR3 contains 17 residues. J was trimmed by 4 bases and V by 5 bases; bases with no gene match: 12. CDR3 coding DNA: TGTGCCAGCAGCCCACAGGGGGCCGGTTCTATATACAATGAGCAGTTCTTC. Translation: CASSPQGAGSIYNEQFF.

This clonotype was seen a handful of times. The CDR3 region has the DNA TGCGCCAGTACAACAGGGACCACAGATACGCAGTATTTT. Its translation is CASTTGTTDTQYF. The V and J genes are TRBV5-1 and TRBJ2-3; tentative D call: TRBD1 (6 bases). This CDR3 is built from 13 residues. V dropped 8 bases and J dropped 2 bases, with 12 bases sitting between them. Germline CDR1 reads SGHRS; CDR2 reads YFSETQ. Combining the CDR3 with reference TRBV5-1 and TRBJ2-3 gives the whole variable domain KAGVTQTPRYLIKTRGQQVTLSCSPISGHRSVSWYQQTPGQGLQFLFEYFSETQRNKGNFPGRFSGRQFSNSRSEMNVSTLELGDSALYLCASTTGTTDTQYFGPGTRLTVL.

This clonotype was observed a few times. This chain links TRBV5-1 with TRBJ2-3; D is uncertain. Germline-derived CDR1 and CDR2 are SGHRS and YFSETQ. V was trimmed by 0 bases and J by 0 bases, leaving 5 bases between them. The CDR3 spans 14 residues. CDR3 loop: CASSLAHSTDTQYF. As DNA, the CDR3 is TGCGCCAGCAGCTTGGCCCACAGCACAGATACGCAGTATTTT.

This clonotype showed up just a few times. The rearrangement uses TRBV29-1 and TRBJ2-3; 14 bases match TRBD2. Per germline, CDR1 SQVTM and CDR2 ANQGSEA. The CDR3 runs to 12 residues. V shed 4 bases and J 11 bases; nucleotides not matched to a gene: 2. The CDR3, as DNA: TGCAGCGTTGGGACTAGCGGGAGGCAGCAGTATTTT. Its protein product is CSVGTSGRQQYF.

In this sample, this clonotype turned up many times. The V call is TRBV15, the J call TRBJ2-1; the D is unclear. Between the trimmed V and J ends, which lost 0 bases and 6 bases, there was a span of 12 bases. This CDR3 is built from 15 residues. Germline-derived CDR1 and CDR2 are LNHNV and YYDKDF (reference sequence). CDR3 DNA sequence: TGTGCCACCAGCAGAGATGGTAGCTTTGGCAATGAGCAGTTCTTC. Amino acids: CATSRDGSFGNEQFF.

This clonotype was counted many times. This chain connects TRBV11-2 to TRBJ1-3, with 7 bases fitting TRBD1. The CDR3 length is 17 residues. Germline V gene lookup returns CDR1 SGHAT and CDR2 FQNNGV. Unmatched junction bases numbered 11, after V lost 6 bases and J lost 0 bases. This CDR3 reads CASRGHRGPRSGNTIYF. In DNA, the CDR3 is TGTGCCAGCAGAGGACACAGGGGACCTCGCTCTGGAAACACCATATATTTT.

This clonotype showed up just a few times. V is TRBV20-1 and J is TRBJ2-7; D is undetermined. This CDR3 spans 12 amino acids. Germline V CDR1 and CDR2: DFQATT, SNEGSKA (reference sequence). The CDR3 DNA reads TGCAGCAGCACAGAGACGAAATACGAGCAGTACTTC. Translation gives CSSTETKYEQYF.

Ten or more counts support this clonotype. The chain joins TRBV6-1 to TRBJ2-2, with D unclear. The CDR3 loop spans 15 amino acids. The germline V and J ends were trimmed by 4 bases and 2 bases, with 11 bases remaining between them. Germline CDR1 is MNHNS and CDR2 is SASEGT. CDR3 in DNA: TGTGCCAGCAGTGTTGGCAGCCTCAACACCGGGGAGCTGTTTTTT. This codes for CASSVGSLNTGELFF.

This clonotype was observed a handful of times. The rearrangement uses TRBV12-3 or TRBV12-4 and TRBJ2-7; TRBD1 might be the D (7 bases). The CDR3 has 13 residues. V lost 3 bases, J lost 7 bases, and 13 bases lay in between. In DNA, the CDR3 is TGTGCCAGCAGTTTTGCAGCAGGGGGGGAGCAGTACTTC. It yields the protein CASSFAAGGEQYF.

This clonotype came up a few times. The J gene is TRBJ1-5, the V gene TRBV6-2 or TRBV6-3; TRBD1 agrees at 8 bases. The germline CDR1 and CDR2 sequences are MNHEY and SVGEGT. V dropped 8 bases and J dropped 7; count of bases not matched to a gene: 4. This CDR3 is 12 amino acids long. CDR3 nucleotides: TGTGCCAGCTTCGACAGGGGCCAGCCCCAGCATTTT. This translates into CASFDRGQPQHF.

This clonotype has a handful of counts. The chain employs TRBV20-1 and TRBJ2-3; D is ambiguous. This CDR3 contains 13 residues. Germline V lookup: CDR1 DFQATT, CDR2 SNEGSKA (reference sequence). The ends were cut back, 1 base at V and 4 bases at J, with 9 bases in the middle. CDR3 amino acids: CSARVFKADTQYF. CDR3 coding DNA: TGCAGTGCTAGAGTGTTTAAGGCAGATACGCAGTATTTT.

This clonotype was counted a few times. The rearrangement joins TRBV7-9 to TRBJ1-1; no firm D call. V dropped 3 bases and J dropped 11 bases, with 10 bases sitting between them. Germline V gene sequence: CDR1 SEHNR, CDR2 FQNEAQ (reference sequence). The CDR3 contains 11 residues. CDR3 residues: CASSFGNRAFF. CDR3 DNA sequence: TGTGCCAGCAGCTTCGGGAATAGGGCTTTCTTT.

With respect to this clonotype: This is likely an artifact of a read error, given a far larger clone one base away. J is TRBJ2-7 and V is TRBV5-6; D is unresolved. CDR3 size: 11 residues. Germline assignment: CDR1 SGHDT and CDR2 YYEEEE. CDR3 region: CAISSGYEQYF. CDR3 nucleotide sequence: TGTGCCATCAGCTCAGGCTACGAGCAGTACTTC.